The clone carrying this T cell receptor (beta chain) was seen only once. Its antigen remains unidentified. Germline V gene sequence: CDR1 SGDLS, CDR2 YYNGEE. V dropped 0 bases and J dropped 9; count of bases not matched to a gene: 11. The length of the CDR3 is 15 residues. This sample was included in a study of Ad26.COV2.S vaccination and SARS-CoV-2 variants. The wider study: Donor was in the COV1001 Ad26.COV2.S trial arm. Dosing was one shot or two shots 56 days apart. Study-level findings and limits: Vaccinated individuals (as opposed to placebo recipients) had higher spike-specific TCR breadth. Total T cell responses may have been underestimated by the TCR breadth and depth analyses.

Clones were read by immunoSEQ multiplex PCR, and TCRdb kept only the in-frame ones, dropping some. The table has around 370,000 clones, approximately 85% seen once. The treatment denotes: about 20 received Ad26.COV2.S at low or high dose, single or two shots; a few received placebo; per-sample allocation not given. At day 63 after the first vaccine or placebo injection, samples were drawn. The clonotype originates from a person between 18 and 59 years old who received the Ad26.COV2.S COVID-19 vaccine or a placebo. The specimen was peripheral blood, collected in a trial of Ad26.COV2.S vaccine versus placebo. The chain joins TRBV9 to TRBJ2-5; TRBD2 matches at 7 bases. CDR3: CASSVGTSASGAQYF. The CDR3 nucleotides are TGTGCCAGCAGCGTAGGAACTAGCGCCAGTGGGGCCCAGTACTTC.